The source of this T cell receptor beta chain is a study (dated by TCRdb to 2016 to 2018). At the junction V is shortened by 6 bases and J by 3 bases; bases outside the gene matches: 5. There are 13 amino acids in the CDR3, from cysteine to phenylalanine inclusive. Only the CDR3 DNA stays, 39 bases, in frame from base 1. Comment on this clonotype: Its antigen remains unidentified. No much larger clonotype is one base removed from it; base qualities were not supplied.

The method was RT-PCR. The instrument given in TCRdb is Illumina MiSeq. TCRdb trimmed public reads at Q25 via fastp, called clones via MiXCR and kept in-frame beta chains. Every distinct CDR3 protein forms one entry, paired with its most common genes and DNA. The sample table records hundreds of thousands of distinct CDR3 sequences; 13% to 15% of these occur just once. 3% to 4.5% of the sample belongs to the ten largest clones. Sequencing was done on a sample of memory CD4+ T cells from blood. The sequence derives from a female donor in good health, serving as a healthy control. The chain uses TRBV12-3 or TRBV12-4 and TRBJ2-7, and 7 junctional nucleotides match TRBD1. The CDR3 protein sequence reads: CASRWGQLYEQYF. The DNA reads TGTGCCAGCAGATGGGGACAGCTCTACGAGCAGTACTTC.